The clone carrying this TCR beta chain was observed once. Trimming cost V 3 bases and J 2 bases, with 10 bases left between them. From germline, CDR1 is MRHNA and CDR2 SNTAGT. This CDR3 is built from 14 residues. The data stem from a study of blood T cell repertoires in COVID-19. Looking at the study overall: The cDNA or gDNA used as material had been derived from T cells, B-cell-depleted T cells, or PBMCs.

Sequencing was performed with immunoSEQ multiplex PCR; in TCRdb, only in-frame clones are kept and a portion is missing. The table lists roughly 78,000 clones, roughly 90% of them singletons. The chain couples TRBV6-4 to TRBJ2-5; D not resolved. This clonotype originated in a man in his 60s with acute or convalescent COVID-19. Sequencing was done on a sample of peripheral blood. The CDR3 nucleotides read TGTGCCAGCAGTGAAAAGGTCAGGCAAGAGACCCAGTACTTC. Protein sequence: CASSEKVRQETQYF.